The 18 T cell receptor beta chains reported below all come from one sample, sequenced in a study of cytomegalovirus exposure and HLA in healthy donors. PCR amplification relied on 60 Vbeta primers (plus 13 Jbeta primers). The repertoire was sequenced with immunoSEQ multiplex PCR; TCRdb's copy has only in-frame clones and lacks some. This sample carries 95,000 to 150,000 clones, roughly 80% of them seen once, and the ten largest clones take under 2.5%. Sample: PBMCs. These TCRs come from a man aged 30-40 years in good health and CMV-seronegative.

This sequence joins TRBV7-8 and TRBJ2-6; tentative D call: TRBD1 (6 bases). Trimming cost V 2 bases and J 10 bases, with 21 bases left between them. The CDR3 length is 17 residues. In germline, CDR1 is SGHVS, CDR2 FQNEAQ. The CDR3, as DNA: TGTGCCAGCAGCTTAAGACAGGCCCAGTCAGGGGTGAACGTCCTGACTTTC. Translation: CASSLRQAQSGVNVLTF.

The V and J genes are TRBV5-1 and TRBJ1-1; 7 bases align to TRBD1. With 1 base clipped from V and 8 bases from J, the junction kept 5 bases outside the gene matches. Germline V CDR1 and CDR2: SGHRS, YFSETQ. The CDR3 sequence is 13 residues long. This chain's CDR3 is CASSLRWDSEAFF. CDR3 bases: TGCGCCAGCAGCTTGAGGTGGGACAGCGAAGCTTTCTTT.

This chain uses TRBV12-2 with TRBJ2-7; the table gives TRBD1 as D, unverified against the DNA. TRBV12-2 is flagged as a pseudogene. There are 13 residues in the CDR3. CDR3 loop: CGPRDRRYYEQYF. DNA of the CDR3: TGTGGTCCCCGGGACAGACGTTATTACGAGCAGTACTTC.

V gene TRBV29-1 combines with J gene TRBJ1-3; unclear D gene. Trimming stripped 4 bases from V and 4 bases from J, with 5 bases between. The CDR3 sequence is 11 residues long. Germline V gene lookup returns CDR1 SQVTM and CDR2 ANQGSEA. This CDR3 is CSVGRGNTIYF. The CDR3 DNA reads as TGCAGCGTTGGCAGGGGAAACACCATATATTTT. Filled out from reference TRBV29-1 and TRBJ1-3, the complete variable domain reads SAVISQKPSRDICQRGTSLTIQCQVDSQVTMMFWYRQQPGQSLTLIATANQGSEATYESGFVIDKFPISRPNLTFSTLTVSNMSPEDSSIYLCSVGRGNTIYFGEGSWLTVV.

The chain is built from TRBV28 and TRBJ1-1, with D possibly TRBD1 on 5 matching bases. V was trimmed by 2 bases and J by 6 bases, leaving 13 bases between them. Germline V CDR1 and CDR2: MDHEN, SYDVKM. CDR3 length equals 14 residues. Here the CDR3 DNA reads TGTGCCAGCAGTTTAGTGGGGGGAAGCCCTGAAGCTTTCTTT. Translation: CASSLVGGSPEAFF.

The gene calls are TRBV6-5 and TRBJ2-5; no definite D call. This CDR3 has 13 amino acids. Trimming stripped 5 bases from V and 2 bases from J, with 9 bases between. CDR1 is MNHEY and CDR2 is SVGAGI in the germline V gene. The CDR3 is CASSRQIQETQYF. For the CDR3, the DNA is TGTGCCAGCAGTCGCCAGATACAAGAGACCCAGTACTTC.

The chain is built from TRBV7-2 and TRBJ2-3; 10 bases line up with TRBD1. The CDR3 runs to 16 residues. J lost 0 bases, V lost 5 bases, and 5 bases had no gene match. Germline V gene data show CDR1 as SGHTA and CDR2 as FQGNSA. CDR3 in DNA: TGTGCCAGCAGCGTGACAGGGGGCCGCAGCACAGATACGCAGTATTTT. This sequence encodes CASSVTGGRSTDTQYF.

This CDR3 is CASSLSGGNYGYTF. The CDR3, as DNA: TGTGCCAGCAGCCTCAGTGGGGGCAACTATGGCTACACCTTC. The rearrangement links TRBV7-9 to TRBJ1-2, with D perhaps matching TRBD1 (6 bases). With 5 bases removed from V and 2 bases from J, the gap between germline ends came to 12 bases. This CDR3 has 14 residues. Looked up from germline, CDR1 is SEHNR and CDR2 is FQNEAQ (reference sequence).

This chain connects TRBV4-3 to TRBJ2-7; 10 bases fit TRBD1. CDR3 length: 17 residues. Germline V gene data show CDR1 as LGHNA and CDR2 as YSLEER. J lost 2 bases, V lost 3 bases, and 10 bases had no gene match. The CDR3, as DNA: TGCGCCAGCAGCCAGGGTCTTACCGGGACAGGGGCCTACGAGCAGTACTTC. Protein sequence: CASSQGLTGTGAYEQYF.

This clone was picked up a small number of times. The chain joins TRBV5-1 to TRBJ1-1; D remains unclear. The CDR3 sequence is 16 residues long. Germline CDR1 SGHRS, CDR2 YFSETQ. Trimming removed 2 bases at V and 4 bases at J, with 18 bases between. CDR3 amino acids: CASSFSGVLSGTEAFF. The CDR3 DNA reads as TGCGCCAGCAGCTTTTCCGGGGTCCTCAGCGGCACTGAAGCTTTCTTT. Complete variable domain (other parts from reference TRBV5-1 and TRBJ1-1): KAGVTQTPRYLIKTRGQQVTLSCSPISGHRSVSWYQQTPGQGLQFLFEYFSETQRNKGNFPGRFSGRQFSNSRSEMNVSTLELGDSALYLCASSFSGVLSGTEAFFGQGTRLTVV.

V and J are TRBV7-8 and TRBJ2-5; 8 bases line up with TRBD2. The CDR3 is 15 amino acids. The germline CDR1 and CDR2 sequences are SGHVS and FQNEAQ. With 5 bases clipped from V and 5 bases from J, the junction kept 10 bases outside the gene matches. The chain's CDR3 is CASSLDSAGGETQYF. The CDR3 DNA sequence: TGTGCCAGCAGCCTCGACAGTGCGGGAGGTGAGACCCAGTACTTC.

V and J are TRBV29-1 and TRBJ1-5; TRBD1 is a possible D gene (5 bases). The CDR3 runs to 13 residues. Germline CDR1 SQVTM, CDR2 ANQGSEA. In DNA, the CDR3 is TGCAGTGCGGGGGGGGGTGACAATCAGCCCCAGCATTTT. It is translated as CSAGGGDNQPQHF.

As for this clone: Germline is not matched at one junction end, which may reflect a read error. The rearrangement links TRBV28 to TRBJ2-6; D may be TRBD1 (7 bases). Looked up from germline, CDR1 is MDHEN and CDR2 is SYDVKM. The CDR3 is 19 residues long. CDR3 DNA: TGTGCCAGCAGTTTGCCCAGACAGGGACTTTCCTCTGGGGCCAACGGCCTGACTTTC. Translating it yields CASSLPRQGLSSGANGLTF.

The J gene is TRBJ2-7, the V gene TRBV6-1, with D perhaps matching TRBD1 (5 bases). V lost 1 base and J 2 bases, leaving 15 bases between the germline ends. CDR1 is MNHNS and CDR2 is SASEGT in the germline V gene. CDR3 length: 16 residues. The CDR3 loop is CASSEGGMGPTYEQYF. CDR3 DNA: TGTGCCAGCAGTGAAGGGGGAATGGGGCCCACCTACGAGCAGTACTTC.

This chain connects TRBV29-1 to TRBJ2-7; D is undetermined. The CDR3 contains 13 residues. The V gene lost 4 bases and the J gene lost 0 bases, with 10 bases spanning the gap. The germline V gene encodes CDR1 SQVTM and CDR2 ANQGSEA. The CDR3 coding sequence is TGCAGCGTTGTCCGAGCTGACTCCTACGAGCAGTACTTC. Its translation is CSVVRADSYEQYF.

This chain connects TRBV5-4 to TRBJ1-6, with D perhaps matching TRBD1 (6 bases). The CDR3 sequence is 14 residues long. V lost 4 bases to trimming and J lost 10 bases, with 15 bases between them. CDR1 SGHNT and CDR2 YYREEE come from the germline V gene (reference sequence). CDR3: CASSLQTGDSPLHF. The CDR3 DNA reads TGTGCCAGCAGCCTTCAGACAGGTGACTCACCCCTCCACTTT.

The J gene is TRBJ2-7, the V gene TRBV10-2; D is possibly TRBD1 (6 bases). Trimming removed 10 bases from V and 5 bases from J, with 18 bases in between. There are 13 residues in the CDR3. The V gene's germline CDR1 is WSHSY and CDR2 SAAADI. CDR3 DNA sequence: TGCGCCACCCGGAGAGACAGGCTGAACGAGCAGTACTTC. Its translation is CATRRDRLNEQYF.

This rearrangement joins TRBV4-2 to TRBJ2-7, with D possibly being TRBD2 (7 bases). The V and J ends lost 1 base and 7 bases respectively, with 20 bases between them. This CDR3 is built from 16 residues. The germline CDR1 and CDR2 sequences are LGHNA and YNFKEQ. For the CDR3, the DNA is TGTGCCAGCAGCCAAGGGGGGGCGGGGGCCCCTGAGGAGCAGTACTTC. Its protein product is CASSQGGAGAPEEQYF.